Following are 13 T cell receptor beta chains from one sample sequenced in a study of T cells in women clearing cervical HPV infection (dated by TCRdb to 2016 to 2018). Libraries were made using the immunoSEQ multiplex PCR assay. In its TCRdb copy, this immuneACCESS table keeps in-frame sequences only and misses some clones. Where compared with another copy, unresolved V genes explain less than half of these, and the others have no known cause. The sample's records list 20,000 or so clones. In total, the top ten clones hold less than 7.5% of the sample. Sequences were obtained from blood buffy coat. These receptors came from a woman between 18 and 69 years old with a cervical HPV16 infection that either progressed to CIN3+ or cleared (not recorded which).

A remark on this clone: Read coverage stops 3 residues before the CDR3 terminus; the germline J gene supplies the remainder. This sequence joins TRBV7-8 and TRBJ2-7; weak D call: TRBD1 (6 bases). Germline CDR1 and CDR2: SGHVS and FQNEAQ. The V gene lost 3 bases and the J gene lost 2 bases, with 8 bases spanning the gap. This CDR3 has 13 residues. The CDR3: CASSLGHTYEQYF. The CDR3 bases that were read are TGTGCCAGCAGCTTGGGACACACCTACGAG.

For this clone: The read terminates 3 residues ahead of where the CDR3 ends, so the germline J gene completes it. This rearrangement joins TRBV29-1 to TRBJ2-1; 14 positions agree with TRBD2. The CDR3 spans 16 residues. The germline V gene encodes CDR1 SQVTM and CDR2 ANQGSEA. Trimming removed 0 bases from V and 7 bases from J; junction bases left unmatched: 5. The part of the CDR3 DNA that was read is TGCAGCGTTGAAGATCATGGGACTAGCGGGAGAAATGAG. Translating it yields CSVEDHGTSGRNE. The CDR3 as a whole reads CSVEDHGTSGRNEQFF.

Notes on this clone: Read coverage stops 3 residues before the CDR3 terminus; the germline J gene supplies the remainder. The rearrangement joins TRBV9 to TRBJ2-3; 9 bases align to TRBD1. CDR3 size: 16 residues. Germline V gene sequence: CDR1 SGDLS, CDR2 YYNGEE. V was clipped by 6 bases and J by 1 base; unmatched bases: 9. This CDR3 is CASTRSDRGGTDTQYF. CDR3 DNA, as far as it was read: TGTGCCAGCACCCGCTCGGACAGGGGAGGCACAGATACG.

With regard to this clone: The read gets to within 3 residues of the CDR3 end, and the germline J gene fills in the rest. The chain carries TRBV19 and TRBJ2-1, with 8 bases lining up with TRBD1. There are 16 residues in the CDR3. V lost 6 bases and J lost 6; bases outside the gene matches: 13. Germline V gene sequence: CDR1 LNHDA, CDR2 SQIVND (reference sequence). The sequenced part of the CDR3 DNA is TGTGCCAGTAGACCTACCTCCGGGACAGGTAGCAATGAG. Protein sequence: CASRPTSGTGSNE. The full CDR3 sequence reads CASRPTSGTGSNEQFF.

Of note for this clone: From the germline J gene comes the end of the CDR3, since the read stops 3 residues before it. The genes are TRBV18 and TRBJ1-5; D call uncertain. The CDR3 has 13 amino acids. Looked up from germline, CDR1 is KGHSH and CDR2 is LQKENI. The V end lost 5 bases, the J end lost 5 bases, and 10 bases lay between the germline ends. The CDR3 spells CASSTTLDQPQHF. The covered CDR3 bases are TGTGCCAGCTCAACGACCCTAGATCAGCCC. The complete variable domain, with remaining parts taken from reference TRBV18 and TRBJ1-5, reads NAGVMQNPRHLVRRRGQEARLRCSPMKGHSHVYWYRQLPEEGLKFMVYLQKENIIDESGMPKERFSAEFPKEGPSILRIQQVVRGDSAAYFCASSTTLDQPQHFGDGTRLSIL.

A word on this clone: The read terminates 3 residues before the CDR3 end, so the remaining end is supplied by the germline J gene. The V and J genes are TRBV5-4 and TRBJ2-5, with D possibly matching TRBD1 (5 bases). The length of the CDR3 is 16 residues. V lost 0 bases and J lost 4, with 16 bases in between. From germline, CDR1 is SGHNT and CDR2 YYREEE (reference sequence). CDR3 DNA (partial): TGTGCCAGCAGCTTGGCGGGTCGGCAGGGCGGAGAGACC. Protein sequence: CASSLAGRQGGET. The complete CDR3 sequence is CASSLAGRQGGETQYF.

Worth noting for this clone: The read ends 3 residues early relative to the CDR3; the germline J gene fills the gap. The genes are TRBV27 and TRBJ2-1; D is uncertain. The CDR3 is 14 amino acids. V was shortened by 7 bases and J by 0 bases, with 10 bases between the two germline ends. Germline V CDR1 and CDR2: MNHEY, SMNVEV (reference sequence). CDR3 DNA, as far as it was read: TGTGCCAGCAATAGCATGAGCTCCTACAATGAG. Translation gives CASNSMSSYNE. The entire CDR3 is CASNSMSSYNEQFF.

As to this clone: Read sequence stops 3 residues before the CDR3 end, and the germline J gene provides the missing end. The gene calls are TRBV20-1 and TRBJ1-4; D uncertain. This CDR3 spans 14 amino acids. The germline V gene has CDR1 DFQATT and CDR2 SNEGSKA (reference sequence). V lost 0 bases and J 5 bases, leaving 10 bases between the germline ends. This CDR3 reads CSAREGSKNEKLFF. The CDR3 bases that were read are TGCAGTGCTAGAGAGGGCAGCAAGAATGAAAAA.

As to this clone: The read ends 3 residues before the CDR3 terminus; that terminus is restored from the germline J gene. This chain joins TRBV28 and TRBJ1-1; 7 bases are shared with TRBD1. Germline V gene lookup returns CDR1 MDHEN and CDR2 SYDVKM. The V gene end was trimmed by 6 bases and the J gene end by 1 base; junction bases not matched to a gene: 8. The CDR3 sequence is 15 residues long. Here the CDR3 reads CASRRTGGSNTEAFF. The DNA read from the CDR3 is TGTGCCAGCAGGAGGACAGGAGGTTCGAACACTGAA.

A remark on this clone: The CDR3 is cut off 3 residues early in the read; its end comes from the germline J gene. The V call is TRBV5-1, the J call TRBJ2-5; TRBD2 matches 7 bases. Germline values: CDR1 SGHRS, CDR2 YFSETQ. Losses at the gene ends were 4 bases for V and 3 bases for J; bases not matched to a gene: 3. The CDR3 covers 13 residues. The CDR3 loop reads CASSRSGKETQYF. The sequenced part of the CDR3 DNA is TGCGCCAGCAGCCGGAGCGGGAAAGAGACC. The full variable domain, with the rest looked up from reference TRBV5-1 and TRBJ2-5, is KAGVTQTPRYLIKTRGQQVTLSCSPISGHRSVSWYQQTPGQGLQFLFEYFSETQRNKGNFPGRFSGRQFSNSRSEMNVSTLELGDSALYLCASSRSGKETQYFGPGTRLLVL.

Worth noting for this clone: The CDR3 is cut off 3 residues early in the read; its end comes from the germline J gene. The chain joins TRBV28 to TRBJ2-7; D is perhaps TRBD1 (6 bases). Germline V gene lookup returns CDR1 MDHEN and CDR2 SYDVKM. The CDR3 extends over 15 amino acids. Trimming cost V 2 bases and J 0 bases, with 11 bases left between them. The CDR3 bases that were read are TGTGCCAGCAGTTTACTTAGGACAGTCTCCTACGAG. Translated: CASSLLRTVSYE. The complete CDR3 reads CASSLLRTVSYEQYF.

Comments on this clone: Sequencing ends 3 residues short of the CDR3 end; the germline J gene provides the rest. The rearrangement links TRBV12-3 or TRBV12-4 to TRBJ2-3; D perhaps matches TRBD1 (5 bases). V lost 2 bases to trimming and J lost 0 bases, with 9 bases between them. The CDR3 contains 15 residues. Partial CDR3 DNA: TGTGCCAGCAGTTTATGGGGCAGCAGCACAGATACG. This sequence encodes CASSLWGSSTDT. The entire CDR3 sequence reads CASSLWGSSTDTQYF.

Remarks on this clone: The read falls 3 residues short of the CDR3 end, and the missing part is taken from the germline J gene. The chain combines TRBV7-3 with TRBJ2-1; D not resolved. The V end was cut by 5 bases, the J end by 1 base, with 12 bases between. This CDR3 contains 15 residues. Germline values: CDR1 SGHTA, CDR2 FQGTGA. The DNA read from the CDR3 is TGTGCCAGCAGCCCCTCATCCAGGTCCTACAATGAG. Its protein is CASSPSSRSYNE. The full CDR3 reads CASSPSSRSYNEQFF. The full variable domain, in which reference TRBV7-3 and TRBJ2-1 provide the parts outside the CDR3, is GAGVSQTPSNKVTEKGKYVELRCDPISGHTALYWYRQSLGQGPEFLIYFQGTGAADDSGLPNDRFFAVRPEGSVSTLKIQRTERGDSAVYLCASSPSSRSYNEQFFGPGTRLTVL.